This record concerns one T cell receptor (beta chain) sequence. Its antigen remains unidentified. Germline lookup yields CDR1 LNHNV and CDR2 YYDKDF (reference sequence). Germline trimming cut 5 bases from V and 2 bases from J; bases unmatched to any gene: 7. The CDR3 has 16 residues. This sample is drawn from a study of cytomegalovirus exposure and HLA in healthy donors. Study findings and constraints: 150 to 200 TCR beta chains were listed as cytomegalovirus-associated. The number of N-insertions in an Asian-associated ancestry cluster was reportedly below the approximately 700-donor mean in a later analysis. For most TCR beta V segments, an earlier analysis put the productive rate at about 90% or about 30% of the time.

Primers included in the PCR were 60 Vbeta and 13 Jbeta primers. TCRdb keeps only in-frame clones here, not all; method: immunoSEQ multiplex PCR. Among around 190,000 clones listed, around 80% were seen once. The TCR originated in a man aged 25-45 years in good health and CMV-seronegative. The gene calls are TRBV15 and TRBJ1-5, with 9 positions matching TRBD1. The sample comprised PBMCs. Written as DNA, the CDR3 is TGTGCCACCAGCCGGGGGACAGGGTCCCGCAATCAGCCCCAGCATTTT. Amino acid sequence: CATSRGTGSRNQPQHF.